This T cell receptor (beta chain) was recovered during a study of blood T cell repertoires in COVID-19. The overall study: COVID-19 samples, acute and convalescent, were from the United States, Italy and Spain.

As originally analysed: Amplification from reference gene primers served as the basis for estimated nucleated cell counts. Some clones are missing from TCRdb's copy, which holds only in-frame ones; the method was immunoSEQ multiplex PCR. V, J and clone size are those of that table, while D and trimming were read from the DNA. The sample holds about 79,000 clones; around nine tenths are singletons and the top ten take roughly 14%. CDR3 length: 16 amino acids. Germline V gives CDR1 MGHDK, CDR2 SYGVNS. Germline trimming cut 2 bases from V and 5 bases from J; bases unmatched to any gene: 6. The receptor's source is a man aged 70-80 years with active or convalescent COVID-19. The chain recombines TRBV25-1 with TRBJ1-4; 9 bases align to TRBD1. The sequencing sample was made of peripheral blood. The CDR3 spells CASSEGSGTGNEKLFF. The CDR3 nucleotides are TGTGCCAGCAGTGAAGGATCCGGGACAGGGAATGAAAAACTGTTTTTT.